This is a list of T cell receptor beta chains from one sample in a study of blood T cell repertoires in COVID-19. Sequencing used immunoSEQ multiplex PCR; TCRdb keeps in-frame clones, though not all of them. The sample has approximately 50,000 clones; around 86% are singletons. Sequencing was carried out using peripheral blood. The receptors were sampled from a woman over 75 with acute or convalescent COVID-19. CDR3s include the opening cysteine and the closing phenylalanine or tryptophan. The D gene is left open where the match is weak. Clone size, where shown, is once, few, many, or a class for clones that have expanded.

CASSLFQGSSYNSPLHF	TGTGCCAGCAGCTTGTTTCAGGGGAGCTCCTATAATTCACCCCTCCACTTT	TRBV5-4	-	TRBJ1-6	-
CASRQTSGAGNEQFF	TGTGCCAGCAGACAAACTAGCGGGGCGGGGAATGAGCAGTTCTTC	TRBV7-3	once	TRBJ2-1	TRBD2
CASSISPLAGEQFF	TGTGCCAGTAGTATTTCTCCACTAGCTGGTGAGCAGTTCTTC	TRBV19	-	TRBJ2-1	-
CASSPVTASSYNEQFF	TGTGCCAGCAGCCCGGTGACAGCGAGCTCCTACAATGAGCAGTTCTTC	TRBV7-3	-	TRBJ2-1	-
CASSFLPGTGNTIYF	TGCGCCAGCAGCTTTCTCCCCGGGACTGGAAACACCATATATTTT	TRBV5-1	-	TRBJ1-3	-
CASSLVRVTSTRPYF	TGTGCCAGCAGCTTAGTTCGGGTGACTAGCACGAGGCCTTACTTC	TRBV11-2	-	TRBJ2-5	TRBD2
CASSLSTVETQYF	TGCGCCAGCAGCTTGTCGACAGTAGAGACCCAGTACTTC	TRBV5-1	-	TRBJ2-5	-
CASSLDRVNYGYTF	TGTGCCAGCAGCTTGGACAGGGTCAACTATGGCTACACCTTC	TRBV5-4	few	TRBJ1-2	-
CASSVLAVPHNEQFF	TGTGCCAGCAGCGTTCTAGCGGTACCCCACAATGAGCAGTTCTTC	TRBV9	-	TRBJ2-1	TRBD2
CASSETGESEQFF	TGTGCCAGCAGTGAAACGGGAGAAAGTGAGCAGTTCTTC	TRBV6-1	medium-sized	TRBJ2-1	-
CASSRGQYFYGYTF	TGTGCCAGCAGCCGAGGACAGTACTTCTATGGCTACACCTTC	TRBV5-8	-	TRBJ1-2	-
CASSLVAGRSYNEQFF	TGCGCCAGCAGCTTGGTGGCGGGGCGCTCCTACAATGAGCAGTTCTTC	TRBV5-1	once	TRBJ2-1	-
CASSLVQGLNYGYTF	TGCGCCAGCAGCTTGGTTCAGGGGTTGAACTATGGCTACACCTTC	TRBV5-1	-	TRBJ1-2	-
CAWSILAAPYNEQFF	TGTGCCTGGAGTATACTAGCGGCGCCCTACAATGAGCAGTTCTTC	TRBV30	-	TRBJ2-1	TRBD2
CASSQEGRKNGYTF	TGTGCCAGCAGCCAAGAGGGCAGGAAGAATGGCTACACCTTC	TRBV3-1/TRBV3-2	-	TRBJ1-2	-
CASSELAGGPGTQYF	TGTGCCAGCAGTGAACTAGCGGGGGGCCCAGGGACGCAGTATTTT	TRBV2	-	TRBJ2-3	TRBD2
CASSPRDWYGYTF	TGTGCCAGCAGCCCACGGGACTGGTATGGCTACACCTTC	TRBV11-2	-	TRBJ1-2	-
CASSLAVGLAGRFYEQYF	TGTGCCAGCAGCTTAGCGGTTGGTCTAGCGGGGAGATTCTACGAGCAGTACTTC	TRBV7-8	-	TRBJ2-7	TRBD2
CASSLAATGNNEKLFF	TGCGCCAGCAGCTTGGCCGCGACAGGGAATAATGAAAAACTGTTTTTT	TRBV5-1	-	TRBJ1-4	TRBD1
CASSEALGTGGFEQYF	TGTGCCAGCAGTGAAGCGCTTGGGACAGGGGGCTTCGAGCAGTACTTC	TRBV6-1	few	TRBJ2-7	TRBD1
CASSLRGLGSDTQYF	TGTGCCAGCAGCTTACGGGGACTAGGATCAGATACGCAGTATTTT	TRBV7-3	-	TRBJ2-3	TRBD2
CASGTGIKTQYF	TGTGCCAGCGGGACAGGGATCAAGACCCAGTACTTC	TRBV12-3/TRBV12-4	-	TRBJ2-5	TRBD1
CASSLALAGSDTGELFF	TGTGCCAGCAGCTTAGCGCTAGCGGGATCCGACACCGGGGAGCTGTTTTTT	TRBV13	few	TRBJ2-2	TRBD2
CASSFRRVSTDTQYF	TGCGCCAGCAGCTTTCGGCGGGTAAGCACAGATACGCAGTATTTT	TRBV5-1	-	TRBJ2-3	-
CAIETGTGGEKLFF	TGTGCCATCGAAACGGGGACAGGGGGTGAAAAACTGTTTTTT	TRBV7-9	-	TRBJ1-4	TRBD1
CASTPAGGGGGNTIYF	TGTGCCAGCACCCCCGCGGGGGGAGGAGGTGGAAACACCATATATTTT	TRBV7-8	-	TRBJ1-3	-
CASSRDSNNEKLFF	TGTGCCAGCAGCCGGGACAGCAATAATGAAAAACTGTTTTTT	TRBV7-9	-	TRBJ1-4	TRBD1
CASRRGSYEQYF	TGTGCCAGCCGCAGGGGCTCCTACGAGCAGTACTTC	TRBV11-3	-	TRBJ2-7	-
CAISENDRQNQPQHF	TGTGCCATCAGTGAGAATGACAGGCAAAATCAGCCCCAGCATTTT	TRBV10-3	-	TRBJ1-5	-
CASSQEQGNSPLHF	TGTGCCAGCAGCCAAGAACAGGGTAATTCACCCCTCCACTTT	TRBV3-1/TRBV3-2	-	TRBJ1-6	-
CASSIKPGYGYTF	TGTGCCAGTAGTATTAAACCAGGCTATGGCTACACCTTC	TRBV19	-	TRBJ1-2	-
CASSLAGGGYGYTF	TGTGCCAGCAGCTTAGCAGGGGGTGGTTATGGCTACACCTTC	TRBV7-9	-	TRBJ1-2	-
CASSLWAFYNEQFF	TGCGCCAGCAGCTTATGGGCGTTCTACAATGAGCAGTTCTTC	TRBV5-1	few	TRBJ2-1	-
CASSQETGGYQVNTEAFF	TGTGCCAGCAGCCAAGAGACAGGGGGGTATCAAGTAAACACTGAAGCTTTCTTT	TRBV4-2	-	TRBJ1-1	TRBD1
CASSQYQETQYF	TGTGCCAGCAGCCAATACCAAGAGACCCAGTACTTC	TRBV7-6	-	TRBJ2-5	-
CASRGQRYEQYF	TGTGCCAGCAGAGGACAGCGCTACGAGCAGTACTTC	TRBV28	-	TRBJ2-7	-
CASSSQGSLGGNTIYF	TGTGCCAGCAGCTCACAGGGTTCCCTCGGTGGAAACACCATATATTTT	TRBV7-3	-	TRBJ1-3	-
CASSLEAGGREKLFF	TGTGCCAGCAGCTTAGAGGCAGGGGGCCGAGAAAAACTGTTTTTT	TRBV7-9	-	TRBJ1-4	TRBD1
CASSLVGAGGQETQYF	TGTGCCAGCAGCTTGGTTGGGGCAGGCGGACAAGAGACCCAGTACTTC	TRBV5-4	-	TRBJ2-5	-
CASSESPGTDIQYF	TGCGCCAGCAGTGAGTCTCCGGGAACGGACATTCAGTACTTC	TRBV10-1	-	TRBJ2-4	-
CATSGSGVGTGELFF	TGTGCCACCAGCGGGAGCGGGGTAGGGACCGGGGAGCTGTTTTTT	TRBV19	-	TRBJ2-2	TRBD2
CASSRQGNYGYTF	TGTGCCAGCAGTCGACAGGGAAACTATGGCTACACCTTC	TRBV13	-	TRBJ1-2	TRBD1
CASSLDYTDTQYF	TGTGCCAGCAGTTTAGACTACACAGATACGCAGTATTTT	TRBV12-3/TRBV12-4	few	TRBJ2-3	-
CASSVDPSGDTQYF	TGTGCCAGCAGCGTAGACCCCAGCGGCGATACGCAGTATTTT	TRBV7-9	-	TRBJ2-3	-
CASSPQMFGTDTQYF	TGTGCCAGCAGTCCCCAGATGTTCGGCACAGATACGCAGTATTTT	TRBV9	-	TRBJ2-3	-
CSVAERTGRNEQFF	TGCAGCGTTGCCGAACGGACAGGTCGGAATGAGCAGTTCTTC	TRBV29-1	-	TRBJ2-1	TRBD1
CASSLEREVTEAFF	TGCGCCAGCAGCTTGGAAAGGGAGGTCACTGAAGCTTTCTTT	TRBV5-1	-	TRBJ1-1	-